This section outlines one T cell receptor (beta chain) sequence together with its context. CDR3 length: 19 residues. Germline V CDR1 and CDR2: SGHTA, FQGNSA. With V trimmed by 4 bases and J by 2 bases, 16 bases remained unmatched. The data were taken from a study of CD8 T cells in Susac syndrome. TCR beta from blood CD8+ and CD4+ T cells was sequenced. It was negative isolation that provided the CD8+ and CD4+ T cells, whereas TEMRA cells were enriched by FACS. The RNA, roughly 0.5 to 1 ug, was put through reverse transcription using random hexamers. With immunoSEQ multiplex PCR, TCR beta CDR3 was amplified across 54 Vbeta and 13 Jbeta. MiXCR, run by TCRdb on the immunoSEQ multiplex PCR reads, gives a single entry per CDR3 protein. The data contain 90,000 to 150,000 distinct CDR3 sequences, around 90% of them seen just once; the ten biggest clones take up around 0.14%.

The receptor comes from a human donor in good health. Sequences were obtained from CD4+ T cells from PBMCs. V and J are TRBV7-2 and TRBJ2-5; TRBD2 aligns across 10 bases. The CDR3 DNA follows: TGTGCCAGCAGCTCACAAATTAGCGGGAGGCGTCAATCACAAGAGACCCAGTACTTC. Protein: CASSSQISGRRQSQETQYF.